Listed here are 5 T cell receptor beta chains from one sample, sequenced in a study of blood T cells in healthy people across ages. Through a sample-barcoded 5' primer and a J-beta primer mix, a second PCR was run for roughly 7 to 11 cycles. TCRdb reanalysed the 5' RACE reads using MiXCR and keeps one entry per CDR3 protein. The table has some 560,000 distinct CDR3 sequences, about 26% seen once. The sample also formed part of further work on T cells of mothers and their children.

The specimen was blood. The receptors originated from a boy aged 2 to 10 in good health.

J is TRBJ2-2 and V is TRBV29-1; D is unresolved. Looked up from germline, CDR1 is SQVTM and CDR2 is ANQGSEA. The V end was cut by 4 bases, the J end by 4 bases, with 7 bases between. The CDR3 covers 12 residues. CDR3 loop: CSVVGPTGELFF. Written as DNA, the CDR3 is TGCAGCGTTGTAGGCCCCACCGGGGAGCTGTTTTTT.

This clonotype was seen a few times. The rearrangement uses TRBV6-6 and TRBJ2-5; a weak D match, TRBD1 (6 bases). The V gene lost 5 bases and the J gene lost 4 bases, with 14 bases spanning the gap. The length of the CDR3 is 14 residues. Looked up from germline, CDR1 is MNHNY and CDR2 is SVGAGI (reference sequence). This CDR3 is CASSRQVATETQYF. CDR3 coding DNA: TGTGCCAGCAGTCGACAGGTTGCGACAGAGACCCAGTACTTC.

The rearrangement uses TRBV20-1 and TRBJ2-7, with unresolved D. The CDR3 consists of 11 residues. CDR1 and CDR2 from the germline V gene are DFQATT and SNEGSKA (reference sequence). The V end was cut by 1 base, the J end by 4 bases, with 5 bases between. CDR3 in amino acids: CSARGQYEQYF. CDR3 DNA: TGCAGTGCTAGAGGGCAGTACGAGCAGTACTTC.

To note about this clonotype: One junction end does not reproduce the germline sequence, and a read error may be involved. The rearrangement joins TRBV7-9 to TRBJ2-7, with 7 bases that match TRBD1. The germline V gene encodes CDR1 SEHNR and CDR2 FQNEAQ (reference sequence). The CDR3 loop spans 12 amino acids. Here the CDR3 DNA reads TGTGCCAGCAGCTTAGAAGGGTCCGGGACAGCCTTC. This gives the protein CASSLEGSGTAF.

In this sample, this clonotype turned up a few times. V and J are TRBV9 and TRBJ2-2; the D is unclear. The CDR3 extends over 13 amino acids. Germline lookup yields CDR1 SGDLS and CDR2 YYNGEE. The V end was cut by 0 bases, the J end by 6 bases, with 6 bases between. CDR3 in amino acids: CASSVEVAGELFF. In nucleotides, the CDR3 is TGTGCCAGCAGCGTAGAGGTTGCCGGGGAGCTGTTTTTT. Supplemented by reference TRBV9 and TRBJ2-2, the full variable domain reads DSGVTQTPKHLITATGQRVTLRCSPRSGDLSVYWYQQSLDQGLQFLIQYYNGEERAKGNILERFSAQQFPDLHSELNLSSLELGDSALYFCASSVEVAGELFFGEGSRLTVL.